The entry below describes one T cell receptor beta chain. This clonotype was seen a handful of times. Which antigen it targets is not known. No qualities accompany the bases; no much larger clone lies one base away. The sample originates from a study of identical twins (dated by TCRdb to 2016 to 2017). About the study as a whole: To test whether fetal clonotypes persist, the study used deep sequencing on TCR alpha and beta repertoires from monozygotic twins, unrelated adults of various ages, and cord blood. To rule out contamination, the twin experiments were replicated at different times with different library preparation protocols. Overall study outcomes, separate from this receptor: In monozygotic twins, out-of-frame TCR alpha sharing was systematically underestimated by recombination models, although the models agreed with sharing between unrelated individuals. Fewer insertions were carried by abundant cord blood beta clonotypes; a weaker similar trend was observed in young adult naive repertoires, while no such trend was observed in memory repertoires. In beta out-of-frame sequences, excess twin sharing was weaker, because having fewer shared sequences lowered the signal-to-noise ratio. Because the same donors could not be followed over many years, conclusions were based on cross-sectional statistical analysis. Compared with coincidental sharing between unrelated individuals, an excess of low generation-probability sequences was observed among out-of-frame TCR alpha sequences shared between twins. Zero-insertion analyses could be partly confounded by invariant T cells such as MAIT and iNKT, though diverse VJ usage argued against such confounding for most clonotypes.

Every donor in the study was a healthy Caucasian. The library was obtained by 5' RACE. The run used an Illumina HiSeq 2000. A universal primer binding site was introduced by template switching, and a unique molecular identifier was present in the final cDNA, enabling accurate counting of TCR cDNA molecules. Specific primers in the conserved constant-segment region were used to synthesize first-strand cDNA for TCR alpha and beta chains. Each cDNA library was double barcoded, with a SMART-Mk sample barcode plus Illumina barcodes, to control for contamination. Two successive PCR steps introduced TruSeq adapter sequences along with Illumina sample barcodes. Sequencing of the TCR alpha and beta cDNA libraries was done on the Illumina HiSeq platform using custom primers. Processing in the source paper ran as follows. MiGEC was used to process raw reads and extract unique molecular identifiers, and MiXCR was used to find CDR3 positions. Recombination models were inferred per individual with the repgenHMM and IGoR tools using an EM algorithm. The analysis of shared clonotypes was done with the tcR package in R, with sharing normalized by the product of cloneset sizes. To study raw recombination free of thymic and clonal selection effects, out-of-frame nonproductive sequences were analyzed. TCRdb redid the processing of the public reads, applying fastp at Q25 and MiXCR, and retained in-frame beta chains. Rows matching on CDR3 protein sequence are summarized as one entry with the most common DNA and genes. TCRdb, rather than the study authors, made the V and J calls. This sample is represented by 1.5 million or so distinct CDR3 sequences; around 29% of them were singletons. Less than 0.35% of the sample lies in the top ten.

Sequenced: cord blood. This clonotype was obtained from a newborn girl in good health.

The DNA reads TGTGCCAGCAGTTTAATGGCGGGGGGCTACTTGTTGGAGACCCAGTACTTC. Its protein reads: CASSLMAGGYLLETQYF. The chain couples TRBV12-3 or TRBV12-4 to TRBJ2-5, with 8 bases in between that match TRBD2. Including the terminal cysteine and phenylalanine, the CDR3 comprises 17 residues. Just the 51-base CDR3 DNA is kept, in frame starting at base 1. The junction shows trimming of 2 bases on V and 5 bases on J, and the gene matches do not reach 13 bases of it.